These 32 T cell receptor beta chains originate from one sample sequenced in a study of control samples from healthy donors and cancer patients. Produced via immunoSEQ multiplex PCR; TCRdb's table is partial and in-frame only. The top ten clones hold about 4.2% of a sample with approximately 120,000 clones, over 75% of them seen once. Sequenced sample: blood. Source of these receptors: a human donor in good health. The donor label of this sample is uncertain.

The chain joins TRBV27 to TRBJ2-3; the match to TRBD2 covers 10 bases. CDR3 length: 16 residues. V gave up 3 bases and J gave up 2 bases; unmatched junction bases: 5. CDR1 and CDR2 (germline): MNHEY, SMNVEV (reference sequence). DNA of the CDR3: TGTGCCAGCAGTTTGCAAACTAGCGGGGTCACAGATACGCAGTATTTT. It yields the protein CASSLQTSGVTDTQYF.

The gene calls are TRBV4-2 and TRBJ1-5; D gene uncertain. Deletions cut 0 bases from V and 9 bases from J, with 15 bases between. Germline-derived CDR1 and CDR2 are LGHNA and YNFKEQ. The CDR3 extends over 15 amino acids. CDR3: CASSQEETGTLPQHF. CDR3 nucleotides: TGTGCCAGCAGCCAAGAAGAGACGGGAACATTGCCCCAGCATTTT.

V usage is TRBV6-1 and J usage is TRBJ1-5; D unclear. The germline V and J ends were trimmed by 2 bases and 1 base, with 9 bases remaining between them. Germline CDR1 MNHNS, CDR2 SASEGT. The CDR3 covers 15 residues. The CDR3 loop is CASSETATSNQPQHF. The CDR3 coding sequence is TGTGCCAGCAGTGAAACGGCAACAAGCAATCAGCCCCAGCATTTT.

V gene TRBV29-1 combines with J gene TRBJ1-6, with 8 bases aligning to TRBD1. V dropped 4 bases and J dropped 5; count of bases not matched to a gene: 10. The CDR3 loop spans 16 amino acids. The germline gives CDR1 SQVTM, CDR2 ANQGSEA. For the CDR3, the DNA is TGCAGCGTTGTGGTCATGGACAGGGCCAATAATTCACCCCTCCACTTT. As protein: CSVVVMDRANNSPLHF. The variable domain in full, with the rest retrieved from reference TRBV29-1 and TRBJ1-6, is SAVISQKPSRDICQRGTSLTIQCQVDSQVTMMFWYRQQPGQSLTLIATANQGSEATYESGFVIDKFPISRPNLTFSTLTVSNMSPEDSSIYLCSVVVMDRANNSPLHFGNGTRLTVT.

The rearrangement joins TRBV20-1 to TRBJ1-2; 8 nucleotides agree with TRBD1. Germline V gene lookup returns CDR1 DFQATT and CDR2 SNEGSKA (reference sequence). This CDR3 has 13 amino acids. Losses at the gene ends were 3 bases for V and 6 bases for J; bases not matched to a gene: 6. The CDR3, as DNA: TGCAGTGCTAGTAGGCAGGGGGCGCATGGCTACACCTTC. Translation: CSASRQGAHGYTF.

The chain couples TRBV6-1 to TRBJ1-1; 10 bases map to TRBD1. CDR3 size: 17 residues. With V trimmed by 3 bases and J by 4 bases, 11 bases remained unmatched. Per the germline V gene, CDR1 is MNHNS and CDR2 is SASEGT. The chain's CDR3 is CASSESPSGTGVTEAFF. Here the CDR3 DNA reads TGTGCCAGCAGTGAGTCCCCGTCCGGGACAGGGGTCACTGAAGCTTTCTTT.

The rearrangement uses TRBV7-9 and TRBJ2-5; unclear D gene. This CDR3 region has 14 residues. The germline V gene encodes CDR1 SEHNR and CDR2 FQNEAQ (reference sequence). V lost 2 bases and J 2 bases, leaving 9 bases between the germline ends. In DNA form, the CDR3 reads TGTGCCAGCAGCTTACGAAACGTACAAGAGACCCAGTACTTC. Translated: CASSLRNVQETQYF.

The chain joins TRBV6-4 to TRBJ2-1; TRBD1 matches 11 bases. The ends lost 8 bases at V and 6 bases at J; junction bases unmatched: 3. From germline, CDR1 is MRHNA and CDR2 SNTAGT. The CDR3 consists of 13 residues. CDR3 region: CASGGQGANEQFF. CDR3 nucleotide sequence: TGTGCCAGCGGTGGACAGGGGGCCAATGAGCAGTTCTTC.

The CDR3 DNA reads TGCGCCAGCAGCTTCCCGACAGCCTACACACCCAAAACCGGGGAGCTGTTTTTT. Translating gives CASSFPTAYTPKTGELFF. This sequence joins TRBV5-1 and TRBJ2-2, with D possibly being TRBD1 (5 bases). The CDR3 totals 18 residues. V was clipped by 2 bases and J by 5 bases, with 22 bases between them. Germline CDR1 reads SGHRS; CDR2 reads YFSETQ.

The J gene is TRBJ1-5, the V gene TRBV7-8, with TRBD1 matching over 9 bases. Germline V gene data show CDR1 as SGHVS and CDR2 as FQNEAQ. With 1 base clipped from V and 5 bases from J, the junction kept 3 bases outside the gene matches. The CDR3 runs 15 residues. DNA for the CDR3: TGTGCCAGCAGCTTAGGAAGGACAGGGGATCAGCCCCAGCATTTT. This translates into CASSLGRTGDQPQHF.

The chain carries TRBV10-1 and TRBJ1-3, with TRBD1 identical over 7 bases. Germline V CDR1 and CDR2: WNHNN, SYGVQD (reference sequence). V lost 0 bases to trimming and J lost 1 base; unmatched junction nucleotides: 27. This CDR3 has 24 amino acids. The CDR3 sequence is CASSESTRRSRGGTDSYSGNTIYF. CDR3 nucleotides: TGCGCCAGCAGTGAGTCGACTCGCCGGTCTAGGGGGGGGACAGACAGTTATTCTGGAAACACCATATATTTT.

The rearrangement joins TRBV5-4 to TRBJ2-7; no reliable D call. Germline lookup yields CDR1 SGHNT and CDR2 YYREEE (reference sequence). The V gene lost 0 bases and the J gene lost 5 bases, with 15 bases spanning the gap. This CDR3 contains 15 residues. The CDR3 sequence: CASSLAEGSQDEQYF. The DNA of the CDR3 is TGTGCCAGCAGCTTGGCCGAAGGGTCCCAGGACGAGCAGTACTTC.

The chain recombines TRBV2 with TRBJ1-6; D gene uncertain. V dropped 7 bases and J dropped 9 bases, with 16 bases sitting between them. The CDR3 is made up of 14 amino acids. Germline values: CDR1 SNHLY, CDR2 FYNNEI. The CDR3 nucleotides read TGTGCCAGCAACCCTCGTGGGCGGGGTTCACCCCTCCACTTT. This codes for CASNPRGRGSPLHF.

The J gene is TRBJ1-4, the V gene TRBV4-1; tentative D call: TRBD1 (5 bases). Germline V gene data show CDR1 as MGHRA and CDR2 as YSYEKL. Trimming stripped 1 base from V and 6 bases from J, with 12 bases between. The CDR3 covers 15 residues. The CDR3 loop reads CASSQASGLDEKLFF. Written as DNA, the CDR3 is TGCGCCAGCAGCCAAGCTTCAGGGCTTGATGAAAAACTGTTTTTT.

This clone was seen a single time. The gene calls are TRBV7-9 and TRBJ1-2; 10 bases are shared with TRBD1. The J segment lost 4 bases and the V segment lost 3 bases, leaving 5 bases of the junction unmatched. CDR1 and CDR2 (germline): SEHNR, FQNEAQ (reference sequence). The CDR3 loop spans 15 amino acids. In DNA, the CDR3 is TGTGCCAGCAGCTTGGCGGGGACAGGGGCCTATGGCTACACCTTC. Amino acids: CASSLAGTGAYGYTF.

The rearrangement links TRBV2 to TRBJ1-2; perhaps TRBD1 as D (5 bases). Germline CDR1 is SNHLY and CDR2 is FYNNEI. Trimming cost V 11 bases and J 8 bases, with 21 bases left between them. This CDR3 region has 13 residues. Here the CDR3 reads CAATGTAWGGYTF. CDR3 bases: TGTGCCGCGACCGGGACGGCTTGGGGAGGCTACACCTTC. Together with reference TRBV2 and TRBJ1-2, the CDR3 gives the full variable domain: EPEVTQTPSHQVTQMGQEVILRCVPISNHLYFYWYRQILGQKVEFLVSFYNNEISEKSEIFDDQFSVERPDGSNFTLKIRSTKLEDSAMYFCAATGTAWGGYTFGSGTRLTVV.

The chain joins TRBV10-3 to TRBJ1-1, with 8 positions matching TRBD1. Germline assignment: CDR1 ENHRY and CDR2 SYGVKD. V shed 6 bases, J shed 4 bases, and the junction held 7 bases outside the gene matches. The CDR3 covers 14 residues. CDR3 DNA: TGTGCCATCAGAAAACAGGGGGGGAGCACTGAAGCTTTCTTT. Amino acids: CAIRKQGGSTEAFF.

The chain couples TRBV14 to TRBJ2-7; D gene unclear. The V gene lost 0 bases and the J gene lost 6 bases, with 15 bases spanning the gap. The CDR3 covers 15 residues. The germline V gene encodes CDR1 SGHDN and CDR2 FVKESK. The CDR3 region has the DNA TGTGCCAGCAGCCAAGAAGTCGGAATGGGGTCCGAGCAGTACTTC. It is translated as CASSQEVGMGSEQYF.

CDR3 sequence: CASSQSGCRTSYEQYV. The CDR3 DNA follows: TGCGCCAGCAGTCAATCGGGTTGCCGGACGTCCTACGAGCAGTACGTC. This chain connects TRBV23-1 to TRBJ2-7, with no clear D. TRBV23-1 qualifies as an ORF whose function is uncertain. The V end lost 0 bases, the J end lost 1 base, and 13 bases lay between the germline ends. This CDR3 is 16 amino acids long.

This chain joins TRBV19 and TRBJ1-5, with D possibly TRBD1 on 5 matching bases. V was cut by 5 bases and J by 1 base, with 12 bases left in between. The CDR3 is made up of 15 amino acids. CDR1 and CDR2 (germline): LNHDA, SQIVND (reference sequence). DNA of the CDR3: TGTGCCAGTAGTTGGGGGGAGGTAAGCAATCAGCCCCAGCATTTT. Translation: CASSWGEVSNQPQHF.

This clone occurred once. The J gene is TRBJ2-6, the V gene TRBV6-4; 10 bases fit TRBD1. With 5 bases clipped from V and 3 bases from J, the junction kept 7 bases outside the gene matches. CDR3 length equals 17 residues. Germline CDR1 is MRHNA and CDR2 is SNTAGT. The DNA for the CDR3 is TGTGCCAGCAGTAAAGGACAGGGGGTGCATGGGGCCAACGTCCTGACTTTC. Encoded protein: CASSKGQGVHGANVLTF.

The V gene is TRBV7-2, the J gene TRBJ2-7; 9 bases are shared with TRBD1. This CDR3 is built from 15 residues. J gave up 6 bases and V 6 bases, and 12 bases lay outside the gene matches. Germline values: CDR1 SGHTA, CDR2 FQGNSA. CDR3 amino acids: CASREPGQGSGEQYF. DNA of the CDR3: TGTGCCAGCAGGGAACCGGGACAGGGCTCTGGCGAGCAGTACTTC.

This clone was seen just once. The chain joins TRBV5-1 to TRBJ2-7, with D perhaps TRBD1 or TRBD2 (6 bases each). The CDR3 consists of 16 residues. The V gene lost 5 bases and the J gene lost 4 bases, with 22 bases spanning the gap. Germline V lookup: CDR1 SGHRS, CDR2 YFSETQ. CDR3 DNA sequence: TGCGCCAGCAGACCTTATATGGGGGGCCTGGAATACGAGCAGTACTTC. This sequence encodes CASRPYMGGLEYEQYF. Drawing the rest from reference TRBV5-1 and TRBJ2-7, the complete variable domain is KAGVTQTPRYLIKTRGQQVTLSCSPISGHRSVSWYQQTPGQGLQFLFEYFSETQRNKGNFPGRFSGRQFSNSRSEMNVSTLELGDSALYLCASRPYMGGLEYEQYFGPGTRLTVT.

The chain has TRBV6-5 and TRBJ1-1; no definite D call. Trimming removed 6 bases from V and 2 bases from J, with 13 bases in between. Germline CDR1 MNHEY, CDR2 SVGAGI. The CDR3 length is 14 residues. DNA of the CDR3: TGTGCCAGCAGGAGAGGAGGCGGAAACACTGAAGCTTTCTTT. It specifies CASRRGGGNTEAFF.

This clone was seen only once. The chain is built from TRBV4-1 and TRBJ2-7; D could derive from TRBD1 or TRBD2 (6 bases each). Germline V CDR1 and CDR2: MGHRA, YSYEKL. The CDR3 runs 14 residues. V lost 2 bases and J 10 bases, leaving 18 bases between the germline ends. The CDR3 loop reads CASSQPGMAGQQYF. The CDR3, as DNA: TGCGCCAGCAGCCAACCGGGTATGGCGGGACAACAGTACTTC.

V gene TRBV6-5 combines with J gene TRBJ2-1, with 8 bases that match TRBD1. Looked up from germline, CDR1 is MNHEY and CDR2 is SVGAGI. With 4 bases clipped from V and 3 bases from J, the junction kept 8 bases outside the gene matches. The CDR3 totals 16 residues. DNA of the CDR3: TGTGCCAGCAGTTCCCGGACAGGGATTCTCTACAATGAGCAGTTCTTC. It is translated as CASSSRTGILYNEQFF.

The chain links TRBV6-5 to TRBJ1-2, with D hard to call. V was trimmed by 0 bases and J by 7 bases, leaving 12 bases between them. The CDR3 is 14 amino acids. The germline CDR1 and CDR2 sequences are MNHEY and SVGAGI. CDR3 residues: CASSYSSGSSGYTF. The CDR3 DNA is TGTGCCAGCAGTTACTCGTCAGGATCGAGTGGCTACACCTTC.

This chain links TRBV3-1 (or the pseudogene TRBV3-2) with TRBJ2-7, with 8 bases identical to TRBD1. The CDR3 covers 14 residues. V gave up 4 bases and J gave up 0 bases; unmatched junction bases: 2. The germline V gene has CDR1 LGHDT and CDR2 YNNKEL (reference sequence). The CDR3 nucleotides read TGTGCCAGCAGCCCGGGACAGGACTCCTACGAGCAGTACTTC. It yields the protein CASSPGQDSYEQYF.

The CDR3 here is CASSLPDAYGYTF. The CDR3 nucleotides are TGTGCCAGCAGCTTACCCGACGCCTATGGCTACACCTTC. This chain links TRBV5-4 with TRBJ1-2; D gene uncertain. The CDR3 is 13 residues long. From germline, CDR1 is SGHNT and CDR2 YYREEE (reference sequence). Trimming shortened V by 2 bases and J by 4 bases, and 9 bases separated the two germline ends. Based on the CDR3 plus reference TRBV5-4 and TRBJ1-2, the full variable domain is ETGVTQSPTHLIKTRGQQVTLRCSSQSGHNTVSWYQQALGQGPQFIFQYYREEENGRGNFPPRFSGLQFPNYSSELNVNALELDDSALYLCASSLPDAYGYTFGSGTRLTVV.

V usage is TRBV5-1 and J usage is TRBJ2-3; TRBD2 might be the D (6 bases). CDR1 is SGHRS, CDR2 YFSETQ, per germline. V dropped 0 bases and J dropped 3 bases, with 11 bases sitting between them. This CDR3 is 15 amino acids long. CDR3 sequence: CASSLGLVLTDTQYF. In nucleotides, the CDR3 is TGCGCCAGCAGCTTGGGACTAGTATTGACAGATACGCAGTATTTT.

The chain combines TRBV19 with TRBJ2-7, with 7 positions matching TRBD1. The CDR3 contains 14 residues. J was trimmed by 4 bases and V by 4 bases; bases with no gene match: 7. In germline, CDR1 is LNHDA, CDR2 SQIVND (reference sequence). This chain's CDR3 is CASSNHRQGYEQYF. The CDR3 DNA is TGTGCCAGTAGTAACCACCGACAGGGATACGAGCAGTACTTC.

The chain is built from TRBV6-5 and TRBJ2-7, with D possibly TRBD1 on 5 matching bases. V lost 4 bases to trimming and J lost 3 bases, with 10 bases between them. CDR1 MNHEY and CDR2 SVGAGI come from the germline V gene. The CDR3 spans 13 residues. Here the CDR3 reads CASSFEQVYEQYF. DNA of the CDR3: TGTGCCAGCAGTTTCGAACAGGTCTACGAGCAGTACTTC.